This record concerns one T cell receptor beta chain sequence. Its antigen remains unknown. This entry comes from a study of vaccination and CD4 T cells after COVID-19. An Oncomine TCR Beta short-read assay was used to sequence the DNA from cultured CD4+ T cells. TCRdb recomputed calls from the PCR reads with MiXCR, one row per CDR3 protein. The sample yields some 1,600 distinct CDR3 sequences, about 70% seen once. The treatment is: roughly ten-day PBMC culture with coronavirus spike peptide pools or control peptides (ViraFEST assay). In germline, CDR1 is MNHEY, CDR2 SMNVEV (reference sequence). V shed 9 bases and J shed 3 bases, with 21 bases lying between them. This CDR3 is 16 amino acids long.

The chain combines TRBV27 with TRBJ2-1; D is possibly TRBD2 (7 bases). This sample comprised CD4+ T cells from blood, cultured in vitro, obtained after SARS-CoV-2 vaccination. This receptor was obtained from a human donor who had recovered from COVID-19. In DNA, the CDR3 is TGTGCCAGTGCCTCGGGGGCGGGAGAGATCTACAATGAGCAGTTCTTC. Its protein is CASASGAGEIYNEQFF.